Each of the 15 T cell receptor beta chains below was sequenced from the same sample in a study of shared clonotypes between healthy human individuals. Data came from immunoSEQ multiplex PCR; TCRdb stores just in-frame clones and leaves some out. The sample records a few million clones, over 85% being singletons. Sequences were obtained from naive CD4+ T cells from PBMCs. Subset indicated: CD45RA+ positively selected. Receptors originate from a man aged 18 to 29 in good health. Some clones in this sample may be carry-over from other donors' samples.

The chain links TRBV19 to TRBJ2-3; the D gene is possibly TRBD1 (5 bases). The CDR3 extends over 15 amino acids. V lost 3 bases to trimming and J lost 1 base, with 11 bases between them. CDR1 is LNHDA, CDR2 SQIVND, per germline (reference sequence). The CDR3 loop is CASSIQGGGTDTQYF. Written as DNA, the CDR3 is TGTGCCAGTAGTATTCAGGGTGGGGGCACAGATACGCAGTATTTT.

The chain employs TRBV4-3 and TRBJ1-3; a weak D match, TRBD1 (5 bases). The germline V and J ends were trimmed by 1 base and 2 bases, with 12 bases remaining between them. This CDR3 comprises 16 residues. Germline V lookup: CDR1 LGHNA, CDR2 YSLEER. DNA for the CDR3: TGCGCCAGCAGCCAAGTTAGGCCAGGGACTGGAAACACCATATATTTT. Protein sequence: CASSQVRPGTGNTIYF.

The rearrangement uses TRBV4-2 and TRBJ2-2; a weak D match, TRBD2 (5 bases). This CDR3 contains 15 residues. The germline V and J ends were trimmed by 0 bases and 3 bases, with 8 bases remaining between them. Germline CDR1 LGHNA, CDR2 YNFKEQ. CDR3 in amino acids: CASSQETRDTGELFF. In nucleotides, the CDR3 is TGTGCCAGCAGCCAAGAAACGCGGGACACCGGGGAGCTGTTTTTT.

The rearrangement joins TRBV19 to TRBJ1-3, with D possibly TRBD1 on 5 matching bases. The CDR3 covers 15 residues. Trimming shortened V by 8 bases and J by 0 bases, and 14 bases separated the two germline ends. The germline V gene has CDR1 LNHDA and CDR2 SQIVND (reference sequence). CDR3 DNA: TGTGCCAGTGGGGGAATTTCCGGCTCTGGAAACACCATATATTTT. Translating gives CASGGISGSGNTIYF. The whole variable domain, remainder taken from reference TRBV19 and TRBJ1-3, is DGGITQSPKYLFRKEGQNVTLSCEQNLNHDAMYWYRQDPGQGLRLIYYSQIVNDFQKGDIAEGYSVSREKKESFPLTVTSAQKNPTAFYLCASGGISGSGNTIYFGEGSWLTVV.

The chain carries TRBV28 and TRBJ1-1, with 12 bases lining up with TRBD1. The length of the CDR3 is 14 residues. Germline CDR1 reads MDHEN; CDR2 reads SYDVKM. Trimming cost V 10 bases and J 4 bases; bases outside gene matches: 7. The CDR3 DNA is TGTGCCATCGCCGGGACAGGGGGCATCACTGAAGCTTTCTTT. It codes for CAIAGTGGITEAFF.

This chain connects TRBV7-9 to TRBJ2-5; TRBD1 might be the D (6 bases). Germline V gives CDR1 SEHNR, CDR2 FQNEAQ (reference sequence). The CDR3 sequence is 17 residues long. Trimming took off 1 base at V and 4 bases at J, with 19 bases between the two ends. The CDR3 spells CASSLGGGRAGGETQYF. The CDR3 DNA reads TGTGCCAGCAGCTTAGGTGGGGGCAGGGCCGGAGGAGAGACCCAGTACTTC.

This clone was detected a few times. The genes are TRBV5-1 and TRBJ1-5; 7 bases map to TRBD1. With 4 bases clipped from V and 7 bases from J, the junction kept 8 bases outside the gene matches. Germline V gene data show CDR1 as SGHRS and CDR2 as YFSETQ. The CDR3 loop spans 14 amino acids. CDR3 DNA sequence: TGCGCCAGCAGCCCTAATACAGGGGACCAGCCCCAGCATTTT. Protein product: CASSPNTGDQPQHF. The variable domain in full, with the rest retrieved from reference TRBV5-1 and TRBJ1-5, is KAGVTQTPRYLIKTRGQQVTLSCSPISGHRSVSWYQQTPGQGLQFLFEYFSETQRNKGNFPGRFSGRQFSNSRSEMNVSTLELGDSALYLCASSPNTGDQPQHFGDGTRLSIL.

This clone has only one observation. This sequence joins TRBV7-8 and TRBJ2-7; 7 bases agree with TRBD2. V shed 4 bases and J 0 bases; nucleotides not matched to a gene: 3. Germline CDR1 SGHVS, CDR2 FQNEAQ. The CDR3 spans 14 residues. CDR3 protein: CASSYQRGSYEQYF. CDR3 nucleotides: TGTGCCAGCAGCTACCAGCGGGGCTCCTACGAGCAGTACTTC.

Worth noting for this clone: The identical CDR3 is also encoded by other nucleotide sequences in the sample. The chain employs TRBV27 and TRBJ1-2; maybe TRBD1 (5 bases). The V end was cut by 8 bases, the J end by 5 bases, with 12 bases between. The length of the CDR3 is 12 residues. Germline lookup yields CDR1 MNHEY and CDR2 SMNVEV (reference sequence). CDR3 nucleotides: TGTGCCAGCCGTAGAGGGGATTATGGCTACACCTTC. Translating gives CASRRGDYGYTF.

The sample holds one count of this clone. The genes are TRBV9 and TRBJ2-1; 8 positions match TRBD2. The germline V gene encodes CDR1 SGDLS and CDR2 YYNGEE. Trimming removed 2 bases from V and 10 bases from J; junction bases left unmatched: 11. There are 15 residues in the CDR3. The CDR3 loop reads CASSVTSGLGMEQFF. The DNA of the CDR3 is TGTGCCAGCAGCGTCACTAGCGGTCTAGGTATGGAGCAGTTCTTC.

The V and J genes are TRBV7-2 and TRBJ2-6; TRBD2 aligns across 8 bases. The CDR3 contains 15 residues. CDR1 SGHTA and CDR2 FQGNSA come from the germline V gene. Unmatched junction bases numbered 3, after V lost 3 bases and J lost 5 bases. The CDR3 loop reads CASSFGLAWANVLTF. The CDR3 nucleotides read TGTGCCAGCAGCTTTGGACTAGCCTGGGCCAACGTCCTGACTTTC.

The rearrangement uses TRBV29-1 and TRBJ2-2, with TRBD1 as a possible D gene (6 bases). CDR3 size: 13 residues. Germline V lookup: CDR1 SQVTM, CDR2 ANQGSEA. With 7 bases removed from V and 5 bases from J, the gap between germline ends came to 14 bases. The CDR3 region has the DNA TGCAGCGCCGGGACATTATTAACCGGGGAGCTGTTTTTT. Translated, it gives CSAGTLLTGELFF.

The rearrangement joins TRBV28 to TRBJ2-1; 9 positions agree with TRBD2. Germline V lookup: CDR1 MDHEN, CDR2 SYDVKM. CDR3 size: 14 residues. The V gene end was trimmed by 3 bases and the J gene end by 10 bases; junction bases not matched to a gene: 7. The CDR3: CASSFELAGREQFF. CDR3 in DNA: TGTGCCAGCAGTTTTGAACTAGCGGGTCGCGAGCAGTTCTTC.

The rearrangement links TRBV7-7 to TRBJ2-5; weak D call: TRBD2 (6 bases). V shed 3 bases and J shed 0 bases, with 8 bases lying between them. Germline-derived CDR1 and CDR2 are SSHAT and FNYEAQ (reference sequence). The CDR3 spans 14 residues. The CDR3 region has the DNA TGTGCCAGCAGCTTGGACTATAACCAAGAGACCCAGTACTTC. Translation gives CASSLDYNQETQYF.

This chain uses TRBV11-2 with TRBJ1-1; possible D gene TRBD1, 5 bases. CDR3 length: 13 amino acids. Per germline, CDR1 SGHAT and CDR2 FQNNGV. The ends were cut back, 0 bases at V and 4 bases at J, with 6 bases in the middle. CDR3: CASSLEGPTEAFF. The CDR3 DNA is TGTGCCAGCAGCTTAGAGGGGCCCACTGAAGCTTTCTTT.